Each of the 11 T cell receptor beta chains below was sequenced from the same sample in a study of blood T cells in healthy people across ages. Through a sample-barcoded 5' primer and a J-beta primer mix, a second PCR was run for about 7 to 12 cycles. Each CDR3 protein is one row after TCRdb ran MiXCR on the 5' RACE reads. This table has about a million distinct CDR3 sequences, about two fifths appearing once. Sequenced sample: blood. The receptors derive from a man aged 18 to 30 in good health.

The V and J genes are TRBV4-2 and TRBJ1-5; tentatively, D is TRBD1 (6 bases). Trimming removed 0 bases from V and 7 bases from J, with 13 bases in between. Germline CDR1 is LGHNA and CDR2 is YNFKEQ. The CDR3 spans 15 residues. The CDR3, as DNA: TGTGCCAGCAGCCAAGAGACAGGCACATGGCAGCCCCAGCATTTT. Encoded protein: CASSQETGTWQPQHF.

This clonotype appeared a few times. The chain recombines TRBV7-2 with TRBJ2-4, with unresolved D. Trimming pared 5 bases from V and 1 base from J, leaving 9 bases between. This CDR3 spans 14 amino acids. Per germline, CDR1 SGHTA and CDR2 FQGNSA. The CDR3 DNA sequence: TGTGCCAGCAGCCCCGAGTGGGCCAAAAACATTCAGTACTTC. It translates to CASSPEWAKNIQYF.

The chain uses TRBV4-1 and TRBJ1-1; no definite D call. CDR1 and CDR2 from the germline V gene are MGHRA and YSYEKL. V lost 0 bases and J 1 base, leaving 12 bases between the germline ends. The CDR3 extends over 16 amino acids. For the CDR3, the DNA is TGCGCCAGCAGCCAAGATAGTGGGTCCGCGAACACTGAAGCTTTCTTT. This encodes CASSQDSGSANTEAFF.

This clonotype came up a few times. The genes are TRBV7-2 and TRBJ2-7, with 7 bases fitting TRBD1. V lost 1 base, J lost 0 bases, and 6 bases stayed unmatched. The CDR3 sequence is 16 residues long. The V gene's germline CDR1 is SGHTA and CDR2 FQGNSA. The CDR3 reads CASSLVVRGPSYEQYF. The CDR3 DNA sequence: TGTGCCAGCAGCTTAGTTGTGAGGGGGCCCTCCTACGAGCAGTACTTC.

The V call is TRBV3-1, the J call TRBJ2-1; D is perhaps TRBD1 (6 bases). V was shortened by 0 bases and J by 3 bases, with 15 bases between the two germline ends. The CDR3 is 17 residues long. The germline V gene has CDR1 LGHDT and CDR2 YNNKEL (reference sequence). CDR3 protein: CASSQDGIRGSYNEQFF. The CDR3 DNA is TGTGCCAGCAGCCAAGATGGGATAAGGGGGAGCTACAATGAGCAGTTCTTC.

The V and J genes are TRBV6-1 and TRBJ1-6, with TRBD1 identical over 8 bases. V lost 3 bases and J lost 0; bases outside the gene matches: 7. CDR3 length equals 18 residues. CDR1 MNHNS and CDR2 SASEGT come from the germline V gene. CDR3 bases: TGTGCCAGCAGTGATCCCGGGGACAGGAGCTCCTATAATTCACCCCTCCACTTT. The encoded protein is CASSDPGDRSSYNSPLHF.

The V and J genes are TRBV11-3 and TRBJ2-1; D not certain. The V end lost 0 bases, the J end lost 11 bases, and 11 bases lay between the germline ends. The CDR3 has 13 amino acids. Looked up from germline, CDR1 is SGHNT and CDR2 is YENEEA. The CDR3 here is CASSLDPVSQQFF. Here the CDR3 DNA reads TGTGCCAGCAGCTTAGATCCGGTATCCCAGCAGTTCTTC.

This sequence joins TRBV23-1 and TRBJ2-4; D may be TRBD2 (6 bases). TRBV23-1 is designated an ORF whose function remains uncertain. V dropped 0 bases and J dropped 13 bases, with 19 bases sitting between them. The length of the CDR3 is 15 residues. The CDR3 is CASSQSVGETGEQYF. The CDR3 nucleotides are TGCGCCAGCAGTCAATCAGTCGGCGAGACGGGAGAGCAGTACTTC.

V usage is TRBV6-5 and J usage is TRBJ2-3; possible D gene TRBD1, 7 bases. The CDR3 runs to 14 residues. Germline V CDR1 and CDR2: MNHEY, SVGAGI. The germline V and J ends were trimmed by 6 bases and 4 bases, with 14 bases remaining between them. The CDR3 sequence: CASSSDREADTQYF. The CDR3 nucleotides are TGTGCCAGCAGCTCCGACAGGGAGGCAGATACGCAGTATTTT.

This clonotype was seen a few times. This chain connects TRBV5-6 to TRBJ2-7; D may be TRBD1 (6 bases). The CDR3 sequence is 15 residues long. Trimming removed 4 bases at V and 0 bases at J, with 14 bases between. The V gene's germline CDR1 is SGHDT and CDR2 YYEEEE. CDR3 in amino acids: CASSVGQLGSYEQYF. CDR3 in DNA: TGTGCCAGCAGCGTAGGACAGTTGGGCTCCTACGAGCAGTACTTC. Based on the CDR3 plus reference TRBV5-6 and TRBJ2-7, the full variable domain is DAGVTQSPTHLIKTRGQQVTLRCSPKSGHDTVSWYQQALGQGPQFIFQYYEEEERQRGNFPDRFSGHQFPNYSSELNVNALLLGDSALYLCASSVGQLGSYEQYFGPGTRLTVT.

This clonotype has just a few counts. This rearrangement joins TRBV27 to TRBJ1-1; no firm D call. This CDR3 comprises 13 residues. Trimming shortened V by 2 bases and J by 2 bases, and 6 bases separated the two germline ends. Germline loops: CDR1 MNHEY, CDR2 SMNVEV (reference sequence). The chain's CDR3 is CASSLSINTEAFF. Written as DNA, the CDR3 is TGTGCCAGCAGTTTAAGCATTAACACTGAAGCTTTCTTT.